These 9 T cell receptor beta chains originate from one sample sequenced in a study of circulating and synovial CD4+ cells in juvenile arthritis. This table comes from immunoSEQ multiplex PCR, and its TCRdb copy is limited to in-frame clones, with some not included. The sample records 36,000 or so clones, 90% to 95% being singletons. Sequences were obtained from CD4+ T cells from blood. The source of these receptors is a human donor with juvenile idiopathic arthritis.

The sample holds one count of this clone. The chain couples TRBV7-6 to TRBJ2-7, with unresolved D. CDR1 SGHVS and CDR2 FNYEAQ come from the germline V gene. The CDR3 runs 13 residues. V lost 1 base and J 7 bases, leaving 11 bases between the germline ends. CDR3: CASSLVGGWEQYF. CDR3 coding DNA: TGTGCCAGCAGCTTAGTCGGCGGATGGGAGCAGTACTTC.

The genes are TRBV21-1 and TRBJ2-2; the table's D call TRBD1 went unverified against the DNA. TRBV21-1 is labeled a pseudogene. The CDR3 spans 15 residues. CDR3 residues: CASPRGQANTGELFF. DNA of the CDR3: TGTGCCAGCCCCAGGGGTCAAGCGAACACCGGGGAGCTGTTTTTT.

The chain recombines TRBV7-9 with TRBJ2-7; 7 bases fit TRBD1. This CDR3 has 15 residues. The germline gives CDR1 SEHNR, CDR2 FQNEAQ (reference sequence). J lost 2 bases, V lost 5 bases, and 9 bases had no gene match. CDR3 in amino acids: CASSRPGQITYEQYF. The CDR3 coding sequence is TGTGCCAGCAGCAGGCCGGGACAGATAACCTACGAGCAGTACTTC.

This clone was seen more than once but under ten times. The CDR3 is CASSVGGGTGSYEQYF. CDR3 coding DNA: TGTGCCAGCAGCGTAGGAGGGGGGACAGGGTCTTACGAGCAGTACTTC. The J gene is TRBJ2-7, the V gene TRBV9; 9 nucleotides line up with TRBD1. The CDR3 length is 16 residues. The V gene's germline CDR1 is SGDLS and CDR2 YYNGEE. Unmatched junction bases numbered 8, after V lost 0 bases and J lost 4 bases.

This clone was observed a single time. The rearrangement links TRBV7-9 to TRBJ1-6; 7 bases are shared with TRBD1. This CDR3 is 13 amino acids long. Germline V gene lookup returns CDR1 SEHNR and CDR2 FQNEAQ (reference sequence). Trimming cost V 1 base and J 11 bases; bases outside gene matches: 2. The CDR3 sequence is CASSLEGGTPLHF. DNA for the CDR3: TGTGCCAGCAGCTTAGAAGGGGGCACACCCCTCCACTTT.

V and J are TRBV19 and TRBJ1-1; D unclear. The germline gives CDR1 LNHDA, CDR2 SQIVND (reference sequence). With 5 bases removed from V and 3 bases from J, the gap between germline ends came to 13 bases. This CDR3 has 14 amino acids. The CDR3 region is CASSGGQVYTEAFF. CDR3 sequence (DNA): TGTGCCAGTAGTGGTGGGCAGGTTTACACTGAAGCTTTCTTT.

V is TRBV18 and J is TRBJ2-2, with D possibly matching TRBD1 (6 bases). Germline CDR1 and CDR2: KGHSH and LQKENI. V lost 3 bases, J lost 3 bases, and 20 bases lay in between. The CDR3 totals 18 residues. The CDR3 region has the DNA TGTGCCAGCTCACCGAAGGACAGAGGACCGCGTGACACCGGGGAGCTGTTTTTT. Amino acids: CASSPKDRGPRDTGELFF.

The rearrangement links TRBV7-6 to TRBJ1-1, with a possible D match to TRBD1 (5 bases). V dropped 5 bases and J dropped 5 bases, with 18 bases sitting between them. Germline-derived CDR1 and CDR2 are SGHVS and FNYEAQ. There are 15 residues in the CDR3. The CDR3 is CASSPSWGRATEAFF. DNA of the CDR3: TGTGCCAGCAGCCCTTCCTGGGGCAGGGCTACTGAAGCTTTCTTT.

The chain carries TRBV5-4 and TRBJ2-1; TRBD2 might be the D (6 bases). V shed 5 bases and J shed 3 bases, with 15 bases lying between them. Germline values: CDR1 SGHNT, CDR2 YYREEE (reference sequence). The length of the CDR3 is 15 residues. Written as DNA, the CDR3 is TGTGCCAGCAGTCCTCGGGACTCAAGCTACAATGAGCAGTTCTTC. Translating it yields CASSPRDSSYNEQFF.